The source of this T cell receptor (beta chain) is a study of blood T cell repertoires in COVID-19. The wider study: Acute-phase and convalescent COVID-19 samples originated in the United States, Italy and Spain.

The CDR3 loop spans 13 amino acids. The germline gives CDR1 SNHLY, CDR2 FYNNEI. The ends lost 10 bases at V and 1 base at J; junction bases unmatched: 6. Those who participated ranged in age from roughly 18 to 89 years and resided in under 25 US areas. Per the original data handling: Estimation of nucleated cell counts relied on the amplification of reference gene primers. Profiling relied on immunoSEQ multiplex PCR, and the TCRdb table lists in-frame clones only, not all of them. V and J calls plus clone size are reproduced from that table; the DNA served to infer D and trimming. The data show roughly 180,000 clones, with roughly 87% seen just once and around 2% held by the top ten.

The J gene is TRBJ1-1, the V gene TRBV2; 7 bases are shared with TRBD1. Sequenced material: PBMCs or T cells enriched from blood (not recorded which). This sequence originates from a woman between 25 and 40 years old who had recovered from COVID-19. CDR3 nucleotides: TGTGCCAAACCGACAGGGAGGAACACTGAAGCTTTCTTT. Its protein is CAKPTGRNTEAFF.